The 25 T cell receptor beta chains reported below all come from one sample, sequenced in a study of shared clonotypes between healthy human individuals. The data were produced by immunoSEQ multiplex PCR, yet TCRdb's version contains in-frame clones alone and is incomplete. The sample contains some 2.3 million clones, roughly 93% of which appear only once. Sequencing was carried out using naive CD4+ T cells from PBMCs. The sample's subset: CD45RA+ positively selected. These receptors all stem from a man aged 18 to 30 in good health. Some clones in this sample may be carry-over from other donors' samples.

This clone was counted once. This rearrangement joins TRBV19 to TRBJ2-1; D might be TRBD1 or TRBD2, each matching 5 bases. The CDR3 spans 14 residues. V lost 3 bases and J lost 2, with 8 bases in between. Germline lookup yields CDR1 LNHDA and CDR2 SQIVND (reference sequence). The CDR3 sequence is CASSIGTTYNEQFF. CDR3 nucleotides: TGTGCCAGTAGTATCGGGACCACCTACAATGAGCAGTTCTTC.

This rearrangement joins TRBV7-2 to TRBJ1-2, with a tentative D call TRBD1 (5 bases). The CDR3 has 14 amino acids. Per the germline V gene, CDR1 is SGHTA and CDR2 is FQGNSA. V gave up 3 bases and J gave up 0 bases, with 8 bases separating them. DNA of the CDR3: TGTGCCAGCAGCTTGATGACAGCTAACTATGGCTACACCTTC. Amino acids: CASSLMTANYGYTF.

This chain links TRBV7-2 with TRBJ2-7; TRBD2 is a possible D gene (6 bases). The CDR3 has 15 residues. The germline V gene has CDR1 SGHTA and CDR2 FQGNSA. The ends were cut back, 5 bases at V and 1 base at J, with 15 bases in the middle. CDR3 loop: CASSQAGSRSYEQYF. Here the CDR3 DNA reads TGTGCCAGCAGCCAGGCGGGGTCGCGGTCCTACGAGCAGTACTTC.

V gene TRBV19 combines with J gene TRBJ1-4, with D possibly matching TRBD1 (5 bases). V was cut by 5 bases and J by 6 bases, with 16 bases left in between. The CDR3 extends over 15 amino acids. Germline CDR1 reads LNHDA; CDR2 reads SQIVND (reference sequence). The CDR3 spells CASSSPGPPDEKLFF. The CDR3 DNA is TGTGCCAGTAGTTCACCGGGGCCCCCGGATGAAAAACTGTTTTTT. The full variable domain, in which reference TRBV19 and TRBJ1-4 provide the parts outside the CDR3, is DGGITQSPKYLFRKEGQNVTLSCEQNLNHDAMYWYRQDPGQGLRLIYYSQIVNDFQKGDIAEGYSVSREKKESFPLTVTSAQKNPTAFYLCASSSPGPPDEKLFFGSGTQLSVL.

This clone was picked up one time. The chain couples TRBV4-3 to TRBJ2-5; D is undetermined. V shed 1 base and J shed 3 bases, with 9 bases lying between them. CDR3 length: 14 amino acids. Germline values: CDR1 LGHNA, CDR2 YSLEER. CDR3 sequence (DNA): TGCGCCAGCAGCCAAGCTATCCTGGAAGAGACCCAGTACTTC. Protein sequence: CASSQAILEETQYF.

The genes are TRBV28 and TRBJ2-1; TRBD2 is a possible D gene (6 bases). This CDR3 has 18 residues. The V gene's germline CDR1 is MDHEN and CDR2 SYDVKM. The V end lost 2 bases, the J end lost 2 bases, and 19 bases lay between the germline ends. CDR3 bases: TGTGCCAGCAGTTTACCGAACCCGGGGGTTTTTACCTACAATGAGCAGTTCTTC. Translating it yields CASSLPNPGVFTYNEQFF.

The J gene is TRBJ1-3, the V gene TRBV5-4; D gene unclear. Trimming stripped 0 bases from V and 0 bases from J, with 7 bases between. CDR3 length equals 15 residues. Per germline, CDR1 SGHNT and CDR2 YYREEE (reference sequence). Written as DNA, the CDR3 is TGTGCCAGCAGCTTGGAATACAGCTCTGGAAACACCATATATTTT. It encodes CASSLEYSSGNTIYF.

The table lists this clone with a count of one. The gene calls are TRBV7-3 and TRBJ2-1; 13 nucleotides line up with TRBD2. CDR1 and CDR2 from the germline V gene are SGHTA and FQGTGA. This CDR3 has 18 amino acids. V was clipped by 1 base and J by 4 bases; unmatched bases: 7. CDR3 protein: CASSLNRPGLAGYNEQFF. In nucleotides, the CDR3 is TGTGCCAGCAGCTTAAATCGTCCGGGACTAGCGGGATACAATGAGCAGTTCTTC.

The V and J genes are TRBV15 and TRBJ2-1; possibly TRBD1 for D (6 bases). This CDR3 region has 16 residues. Germline V gene sequence: CDR1 LNHNV, CDR2 YYDKDF (reference sequence). Between the trimmed V and J ends, which lost 1 base and 4 bases, there was a span of 14 bases. The CDR3 is CATSRGQALGYNEQFF. The CDR3 DNA follows: TGTGCCACCAGCAGAGGACAGGCATTAGGGTACAATGAGCAGTTCTTC.

The chain combines TRBV7-2 with TRBJ1-5, with 9 bases matching TRBD1. Germline V gene sequence: CDR1 SGHTA, CDR2 FQGNSA. The junction had 6 bases not matched to a gene; V was cut back by 3 bases and J by 6 bases. The CDR3 spans 15 residues. CDR3 DNA: TGTGCCAGCAGCTTTGGACAGGGGCCCGGTCAGCCCCAGCATTTT. It specifies CASSFGQGPGQPQHF.

The chain recombines TRBV10-3 with TRBJ2-5; a weak D match, TRBD1 (5 bases). CDR3 length: 15 amino acids. The germline V gene encodes CDR1 ENHRY and CDR2 SYGVKD. V lost 3 bases to trimming and J lost 1 base, with 12 bases between them. The CDR3 coding sequence is TGTGCCATCAGTGAAGTAGCAGGGCCCCAAGAGACCCAGTACTTC. Translated, it gives CAISEVAGPQETQYF.

Of note for this clone: One junction end disagrees with the germline gene, perhaps due to a read error. The chain couples TRBV10-1 to TRBJ2-5; 11 bases match TRBD2. The CDR3 extends over 22 amino acids. The V gene's germline CDR1 is WNHNN and CDR2 SYGVQD (reference sequence). CDR3 region: CASSESPKKLWLLAGGPKTQYF. For the CDR3, the DNA is TGCGCCAGCAGCGAGTCCCCTAAAAAACTCTGGCTTTTAGCGGGAGGGCCTAAGACCCAGTACTTC.

The genes are TRBV10-3 and TRBJ2-2, with D perhaps assigned TRBD1 or TRBD2 (5 bases each). The germline CDR1 and CDR2 sequences are ENHRY and SYGVKD. CDR3 length: 16 residues. With 4 bases removed from V and 0 bases from J, the gap between germline ends came to 12 bases. CDR3 DNA sequence: TGTGCCATCAGTGGAACCGGGACCTCGAACACCGGGGAGCTGTTTTTT. Translated: CAISGTGTSNTGELFF.

This chain links TRBV25-1 with TRBJ2-2; D is uncertain. From germline, CDR1 is MGHDK and CDR2 SYGVNS. The CDR3 length is 13 residues. Trimming pared 5 bases from V and 3 bases from J, leaving 7 bases between. The CDR3 DNA reads as TGTGCCAGCAGTCAAGCTTACACCGGGGAGCTGTTTTTT. Its protein product is CASSQAYTGELFF.

The chain employs TRBV25-1 and TRBJ2-2; 7 bases match TRBD1. J lost 2 bases, V lost 6 bases, and 9 bases had no gene match. The length of the CDR3 is 16 residues. Germline V gives CDR1 MGHDK, CDR2 SYGVNS. The CDR3 DNA sequence: TGTGCCAGCAGACATTCCGGGACAGCTAACACCGGGGAGCTGTTTTTT. Amino acids: CASRHSGTANTGELFF.

The rearrangement uses TRBV27 and TRBJ2-3; tentative D call: TRBD2 (6 bases). V was clipped by 6 bases and J by 3 bases, with 19 bases between them. Per the germline V gene, CDR1 is MNHEY and CDR2 is SMNVEV (reference sequence). CDR3 length: 16 amino acids. CDR3 nucleotide sequence: TGTGCCAGCAGCCTCGCCCGGGACTTCCAAACAGATACGCAGTATTTT. It is translated as CASSLARDFQTDTQYF.

This rearrangement joins TRBV7-6 to TRBJ2-2, with a tentative D call TRBD1 (6 bases). This CDR3 has 17 amino acids. V lost 1 base, J lost 6 bases, and 18 bases lay in between. CDR1 and CDR2 from the germline V gene are SGHVS and FNYEAQ. The CDR3 here is CASSLGRLGAMPGELFF. The CDR3 region has the DNA TGTGCCAGCAGCTTAGGCAGGTTGGGGGCAATGCCCGGGGAGCTGTTTTTT.

The V and J genes are TRBV28 and TRBJ2-3; 10 nucleotides match TRBD1. The CDR3 is 15 residues long. The junction had 9 bases not matched to a gene; V was cut back by 6 bases and J by 6 bases. From germline, CDR1 is MDHEN and CDR2 SYDVKM. CDR3 protein: CASRTGGMGLDTQYF. The CDR3 DNA reads TGTGCCAGCAGGACAGGGGGCATGGGGTTGGATACGCAGTATTTT. Filled out from reference TRBV28 and TRBJ2-3, the complete variable domain reads DVKVTQSSRYLVKRTGEKVFLECVQDMDHENMFWYRQDPGLGLRLIYFSYDVKMKEKGDIPEGYSVSREKKERFSLILESASTNQTSMYLCASRTGGMGLDTQYFGPGTRLTVL.

Of note for this clone: Other DNA sequences within the sample encode an identical CDR3. J is TRBJ1-1 and V is TRBV6-5; D not certain. The CDR3 contains 15 residues. Trimming took off 0 bases at V and 1 base at J, with 9 bases between the two ends. In germline, CDR1 is MNHEY, CDR2 SVGAGI. CDR3 sequence (DNA): TGTGCCAGCAGTTACTCCCGACGGGCGAACACTGAAGCTTTCTTT. The encoded protein is CASSYSRRANTEAFF.

The chain has TRBV5-4 and TRBJ2-7, with 9 bases fitting TRBD2. Germline loops: CDR1 SGHNT, CDR2 YYREEE (reference sequence). J was trimmed by 2 bases and V by 0 bases; bases with no gene match: 3. The CDR3 length is 15 residues. The CDR3 DNA is TGTGCCAGCAGCTTGGCTAGCGGGACTCCCTACGAGCAGTACTTC. It is translated as CASSLASGTPYEQYF.

V and J are TRBV19 and TRBJ2-7; possibly TRBD2 for D (6 bases). The CDR3 sequence is 14 residues long. Germline V gene sequence: CDR1 LNHDA, CDR2 SQIVND (reference sequence). Trimming took 5 bases from V and 2 from J, leaving 13 bases between them. CDR3 nucleotides: TGTGCCAGTAGTCCGCTAGGAGGGACCTACGAGCAGTACTTC. Its protein is CASSPLGGTYEQYF.

The chain links TRBV7-2 to TRBJ2-3; D is unresolved. V lost 1 base, J lost 0 bases, and 11 bases lay in between. The CDR3 covers 16 residues. Germline CDR1 reads SGHTA; CDR2 reads FQGNSA. The CDR3 DNA follows: TGTGCCAGCAGCTTAGGATTCTATACTAGCACAGATACGCAGTATTTT. Translation gives CASSLGFYTSTDTQYF.

The V gene is TRBV14, the J gene TRBJ1-3; unclear D gene. Germline loops: CDR1 SGHDN, CDR2 FVKESK. The CDR3 length is 13 residues. The V and J ends lost 1 base and 4 bases respectively, with 5 bases between them. CDR3 in amino acids: CASSQASGNTIYF. DNA of the CDR3: TGTGCCAGCAGCCAAGCTTCCGGAAACACCATATATTTT.

The chain recombines TRBV7-3 with TRBJ2-3; 13 nucleotides align to TRBD2. This CDR3 has 15 amino acids. Per the germline V gene, CDR1 is SGHTA and CDR2 is FQGTGA. The ends lost 5 bases at V and 5 bases at J; junction bases unmatched: 4. CDR3 loop: CASSHGTSGKDTQYF. The CDR3 DNA is TGTGCCAGCAGCCACGGGACTAGCGGGAAAGATACGCAGTATTTT.

In nucleotides, the CDR3 is TGTGCCAGCAGTGTACGTCAGGGAGCGGGAAACATTCAGTACTTC. The encoded protein is CASSVRQGAGNIQYF. V usage is TRBV28 and J usage is TRBJ2-4, with a weak D call TRBD2 (6 bases). Per germline, CDR1 MDHEN and CDR2 SYDVKM. The CDR3 totals 15 residues. Between the trimmed V and J ends, which lost 5 bases and 6 bases, there was a span of 17 bases.